The T cell receptor beta chain described here comes from a study of T cell responses to AZD1222 COVID-19 vaccine. The protocol was immunoSEQ multiplex PCR, while the TCRdb copy is restricted to in-frame clones and leaves out a portion. The sample includes about 120,000 clones, approximately 92% of them seen just once. The V gene lost 1 base and the J gene lost 3 bases, with 7 bases spanning the gap. This CDR3 is 13 amino acids long. Germline CDR1 is MNHEY and CDR2 is SMNVEV (reference sequence). V and J are TRBV27 and TRBJ2-7; perhaps TRBD2 as D (5 bases). The TCR originated in an adult who received the MenACWY meningococcal vaccine as a control. Here the sequenced sample was peripheral blood, taken 28 days after the second dose of the MenACWY control vaccine. The DNA of the CDR3 is TGTGCCAGCAGTTTATATGAGGGCTACGAGCAGTACTTC. This codes for CASSLYEGYEQYF.